A selection of T cell receptor beta chains follows, all from one sample in a study of cytomegalovirus exposure and HLA in healthy donors. Generated by immunoSEQ multiplex PCR, the TCRdb table keeps only in-frame clones and is missing some. The repertoire holds 140,000 to 150,000 clones, with 80% to 90% as singletons. The specimen was PBMCs. The receptors were gathered from a man aged 18 to 29 in good health and CMV-seropositive. Each CDR3 is given with its conserved first and last residue. A D gene is named only where the DNA matches it firmly. A row's size may be missing; if present it is once, few, many or a size class.

size	D	J	V	DNA	CDR3
.	.	TRBJ2-5	TRBV13	TGTGCCAGCAGCTTCACAGAACAAGAGACCCAGTACTTC	CASSFTEQETQYF
.	TRBD1	TRBJ1-1	TRBV10-1	TGCGCCAGCAGTGAGTCCAGGGGGCAAACTGAAGCTTTCTTT	CASSESRGQTEAFF
.	TRBD1	TRBJ1-1	TRBV5-4	TGTGCCAGCAGCTCTAGAGGGACAGCGAACACTGAAGCTTTCTTT	CASSSRGTANTEAFF
.	.	TRBJ1-4	TRBV19	TGTGCCAGTAGTGCCACCACGAGCAAACTGTTTTTT	CASSATTSKLFF
.	TRBD2	TRBJ2-1	TRBV6-1	TGTGCCAGCAGGGGACTAGCGGGCCTCAATGAGCAGTTCTTC	CASRGLAGLNEQFF
.	.	TRBJ1-1	TRBV7-9	TGTGCCAGCAGGAGCGGGACATCCAACACTGAAGCTTTCTTT	CASRSGTSNTEAFF
.	TRBD2	TRBJ2-1	TRBV6-1	TGTGCCAGCAGTGAAGTTCTGGCTAGCGGCAATGAGCAGTTCTTC	CASSEVLASGNEQFF
.	TRBD1	TRBJ1-5	TRBV6-1	TGTGCCAGCAGTGTGCAAAAGGACAGGGGAGGCCTTTATAGCAATCAGCCCCAGCATTTT	CASSVQKDRGGLYSNQPQHF
.	.	TRBJ2-7	TRBV27	TGTGCCAGCAGTTTATCGACGAGACAAAGCTCCTACGAGCAGTACTTC	CASSLSTRQSSYEQYF
once	TRBD2	TRBJ2-5	TRBV27	TGTGCCAGCAGTTCCCAAAGGACTAGCGGGAGAGGGAGGGAGACCCAGTACTTC	CASSSQRTSGRGRETQYF
.	TRBD2	TRBJ2-2	TRBV25-1	TGTGCCAGCAGTGTGGGGGGAGGGCCCTCGAGTGGGGAGCTGTTTTTT	CASSVGGGPSSGELFF
.	TRBD2	TRBJ2-7	TRBV10-3	TGTGCCATCAGCGGGACTAGCGTCTACGAGCAGTACTTC	CAISGTSVYEQYF
.	TRBD1	TRBJ1-1	TRBV7-9	TGTGCCAGCAGCTCTACAGGGGGGAACACTGAAGCTTTCTTT	CASSSTGGNTEAFF
.	TRBD1	TRBJ1-1	TRBV19	TGTGCCAGTAGTATAGATGACGGGACAGTGAACACTGAAGCTTTCTTT	CASSIDDGTVNTEAFF
.	.	TRBJ2-2	TRBV10-2	TGCGCCAGCAGTGTCGGGACCGGGGAGCTGTTTTTT	CASSVGTGELFF
.	.	TRBJ2-2	TRBV2	TGTGCCAGCAAGTTCGACATGTCGGCCGGGGAGCTGTTTTTT	CASKFDMSAGELFF
.	TRBD1	TRBJ1-2	TRBV5-8	TGTGCCAGCAGCTCGGGACAGGGATCTGACTATGGCTACACCTTC	CASSSGQGSDYGYTF
.	TRBD1	TRBJ1-5	TRBV2	TGTGCCAGCCGACAGGGGGGTCAGCCCCAGCATTTT	CASRQGGQPQHF
.	TRBD1	TRBJ1-4	TRBV4-1	TGCGCCAGCAGCCAAGGACAGGGCGGTGAAAAACTGTTTTTT	CASSQGQGGEKLFF
.	.	TRBJ2-5	TRBV6-1	TGTGCCAGCAGTGAACTGGTCGGGAACCAAGAGACCCAGTACTTC	CASSELVGNQETQYF
.	TRBD2	TRBJ2-7	TRBV7-8	TGTGCCAGCAGCACGCCTGGGAAGCGGGGGGATTCCTACGAGCAGTACTTC	CASSTPGKRGDSYEQYF
once	.	TRBJ1-5	TRBV7-2	TGTGCCAGCAGCTTTGGACGGGGGAATCAGCCCCAGCATTTT	CASSFGRGNQPQHF
.	.	TRBJ1-1	TRBV30	TGTGCCTGGAGCATCGACAGGAACACTGAAGCTTTCTTT	CAWSIDRNTEAFF
.	.	TRBJ2-2	TRBV2	TGTGCCAGCAGTGAAAAGACAGCTTACACCGGGGAGCTGTTTTTT	CASSEKTAYTGELFF
.	TRBD2	TRBJ2-3	TRBV6-5	TGTGCCAGCAGTTCCTCCGGGACTCCGGGGGGAACGCAGTATTTT	CASSSSGTPGGTQYF
once	.	TRBJ2-3	TRBV2	TGTGCCCGAGGGGGGGCCAGGGATACGCAGTATTTT	CARGGARDTQYF
.	TRBD1	TRBJ1-2	TRBV28	TGTGCCAGCAGTACCCCGGGACAGGGAGGTGGCTACACCTTC	CASSTPGQGGGYTF
.	.	TRBJ1-1	TRBV5-6	TGTGCCAGCAGCAGGGACTCCTACACTGAAGCTTTCTTT	CASSRDSYTEAFF
once	.	TRBJ1-2	TRBV19	TGTGCCAGTAGCGGGGTAACCGCTAACTATGGCTACACCTTC	CASSGVTANYGYTF
once	.	TRBJ2-5	TRBV18	TGTGCCAGCTCACGGTCGGTCGGCGGGCCACAAGAGACCCAGTACTTC	CASSRSVGGPQETQYF
.	TRBD1	TRBJ1-5	TRBV30	TGTGCCTGGAGCTTAGGGACAGCTTTAAATCAGCCCCAGCATTTT	CAWSLGTALNQPQHF
.	.	TRBJ2-3	TRBV4-1	TGCGCCAGCAGCCAAGATGACAAACGGCCTACGCAGTATTTT	CASSQDDKRPTQYF
.	.	TRBJ2-5	TRBV20-1	TGCAGTGCTAGAGACGGGGAGACCCAGTACTTC	CSARDGETQYF
.	TRBD2	TRBJ2-1	TRBV28	TGTGCCAGCAGTAATGTACTAGCGGTGTATGAGCAGTTCTTC	CASSNVLAVYEQFF
.	TRBD1	TRBJ2-3	TRBV5-1	TGCGCCAGCAGCTTTGGGACAGGGGATGGCACAGATACGCAGTATTTT	CASSFGTGDGTDTQYF
.	.	TRBJ2-7	TRBV29-1	TGCAGCGTTCTGGGGGAACTAGTTGCGGGGACCTACGAGCAGTACTTC	CSVLGELVAGTYEQYF
.	.	TRBJ2-5	TRBV27	TGTGCCAGCAGTTTCTTCGGGAAACAAGAGACCCAGTACTTC	CASSFFGKQETQYF
.	TRBD1	TRBJ1-2	TRBV5-6	TGTGCCAGCAGCTTGAACAGGGGCTATGGCTACACCTTC	CASSLNRGYGYTF
.	TRBD1	TRBJ1-6	TRBV7-9	TGTGCCAGCAGCATACAGGGGGTCGCTTCACCCCTCCACTTT	CASSIQGVASPLHF
.	TRBD2	TRBJ2-5	TRBV5-1	TGCGCCAGCGCGGTGACAACTAGCGGGGGACAAGAGACCCAGTACTTC	CASAVTTSGGQETQYF
.	TRBD2	TRBJ2-5	TRBV27	TGTGCCAGCAGTTTTTTCTCAAGCGGGGGGCAAGAGACCCAGTACTTC	CASSFFSSGGQETQYF
.	.	TRBJ1-1	TRBV6-6	TGTGCCAGCGCCTGGGGGCTCAGCACTGAAGCTTTCTTT	CASAWGLSTEAFF
.	TRBD1	TRBJ1-5	TRBV5-1	TGCGCCAGCAGCTTGGGAGGGGGCAAGAATCAGCCCCAGCATTTT	CASSLGGGKNQPQHF
.	TRBD1	TRBJ1-2	TRBV6-1	TGTGCCAGCAGTGCCCTCGGGACAGGGTACCCGTATGGCTACACCTTC	CASSALGTGYPYGYTF
.	.	TRBJ1-3	TRBV5-4	TGTGCCAGCGGACCTGGACAGACCTCTGGAAACACCATATATTTT	CASGPGQTSGNTIYF
.	.	TRBJ1-3	TRBV9	TGTGCCAGCAGCGTAGGGGCAGGGCCCAACTCTGGAAACACCATATATTTT	CASSVGAGPNSGNTIYF
once	TRBD1	TRBJ1-5	TRBV6-5	TGTGCCAGCAGTTCGGACAGGGGCGGCAATCAGCCCCAGCATTTT	CASSSDRGGNQPQHF
.	TRBD1	TRBJ1-4	TRBV30	TGTGCCTGGCAACAGGGGGCAACTAATGAAAAACTGTTTTTT	CAWQQGATNEKLFF
.	TRBD1	TRBJ1-4	TRBV2	TGTGCCAGCACGGACAGGCTTAATGAAAAACTGTTTTTT	CASTDRLNEKLFF
.	TRBD1	TRBJ1-1	TRBV14	TGTGCCAGCAGCGTTATACAGGGGGTCACTGAAGCTTTCTTT	CASSVIQGVTEAFF
.	.	TRBJ1-1	TRBV5-1	TGCGCCAGCAGCTTAGGGGAGGTGATGGAAGCTTTCTTT	CASSLGEVMEAFF
.	.	TRBJ1-5	TRBV11-2	TGTGCCAGCAGCCAGGGGCAAGCGGATAATCAGCCCCAGCATTTT	CASSQGQADNQPQHF
.	TRBD2	TRBJ2-7	TRBV5-4	TGTGCCAGCAGCCCGGGGGGGGTAAGGACCTACGAGCAGTACTTC	CASSPGGVRTYEQYF
.	.	TRBJ2-1	TRBV11-3	TGTGCCAGCAGCTTCGACACTCGCTCCTACAATGAGCAGTTCTTC	CASSFDTRSYNEQFF
.	.	TRBJ1-1	TRBV7-9	TGTGCCAGCAGCTCAGGTGAGGGATGGAGCACTGAAGCTTTCTTT	CASSSGEGWSTEAFF
.	TRBD1	TRBJ2-7	TRBV25-1	TGTGCCAGCAGCGGGACAGGGCTCTACGAGCAGTACTTC	CASSGTGLYEQYF